Presented here are 26 T cell receptor beta chains from one specimen sequenced in a study of shared clonotypes between healthy human individuals. Generated by immunoSEQ multiplex PCR, the TCRdb table keeps only in-frame clones and is missing some. The table has just over 2,000,000 clones, around 96% seen once. CD45RO-negative CD8 cells positively selected for CCR7 made up the naive population, which excluded terminally differentiated effector memory CD45RA+ cells. Sequencing input: naive CD8+ T cells sorted from blood. The receptors stem from a man between 18 and 29 years old in good health.

J is TRBJ1-4 and V is TRBV30; D might be TRBD1 (6 bases). The CDR3 length is 13 residues. Between the trimmed V and J ends, which lost 6 bases and 6 bases, there was a span of 14 bases. The V gene's germline CDR1 is GTSNPN and CDR2 SVGIG (reference sequence). This chain's CDR3 is CACDQGFDEKLFF. The CDR3 coding sequence is TGTGCCTGTGATCAGGGGTTTGATGAAAAACTGTTTTTT.

The V call is TRBV18, the J call TRBJ1-3; D remains unclear. This CDR3 region has 15 residues. V was clipped by 0 bases and J by 3 bases, with 9 bases between them. Germline V gives CDR1 KGHSH, CDR2 LQKENI. CDR3 residues: CASSPPVLGGNTIYF. DNA for the CDR3: TGTGCCAGCTCACCACCGGTGTTAGGTGGAAACACCATATATTTT.

This rearrangement joins TRBV2 to TRBJ2-3; no reliable D call. Trimming removed 4 bases from V and 0 bases from J, with 11 bases in between. Germline V gene data show CDR1 as SNHLY and CDR2 as FYNNEI. This CDR3 is built from 15 residues. CDR3 residues: CASSGMVVSTDTQYF. The DNA for the CDR3 is TGTGCCAGCAGTGGGATGGTTGTAAGCACAGATACGCAGTATTTT.

The gene calls are TRBV10-1 and TRBJ2-2; D perhaps matches TRBD1 (5 bases). The CDR3 is made up of 12 amino acids. With 4 bases removed from V and 5 bases from J, the gap between germline ends came to 5 bases. In germline, CDR1 is WNHNN, CDR2 SYGVQD (reference sequence). CDR3 in DNA: TGCGCCAGCAGTGCAGGGACCGGGGAGCTGTTTTTT. Translation: CASSAGTGELFF.

The rearrangement links TRBV9 to TRBJ2-2; possible D gene TRBD1, 6 bases. Germline CDR1 SGDLS, CDR2 YYNGEE. V shed 3 bases and J shed 6 bases, with 12 bases lying between them. CDR3 length: 14 amino acids. The CDR3 coding sequence is TGTGCCAGCAGCGGATCCTGGGGGCCCGGGGAGCTGTTTTTT. Translating it yields CASSGSWGPGELFF. The whole variable domain, remainder taken from reference TRBV9 and TRBJ2-2, is DSGVTQTPKHLITATGQRVTLRCSPRSGDLSVYWYQQSLDQGLQFLIQYYNGEERAKGNILERFSAQQFPDLHSELNLSSLELGDSALYFCASSGSWGPGELFFGEGSRLTVL.

This sequence joins TRBV19 and TRBJ2-7, with D tentatively TRBD1 (6 bases). The V gene lost 3 bases and the J gene lost 1 base, with 10 bases spanning the gap. In germline, CDR1 is LNHDA, CDR2 SQIVND (reference sequence). The CDR3 runs 14 residues. The CDR3 sequence: CASSMGRGSYEQYF. CDR3 in DNA: TGTGCCAGTAGTATGGGCAGGGGATCCTACGAGCAGTACTTC. Filled out from reference TRBV19 and TRBJ2-7, the complete variable domain reads DGGITQSPKYLFRKEGQNVTLSCEQNLNHDAMYWYRQDPGQGLRLIYYSQIVNDFQKGDIAEGYSVSREKKESFPLTVTSAQKNPTAFYLCASSMGRGSYEQYFGPGTRLTVT.

Concerning this clone itself: The sample contains more than one DNA sequence encoding this CDR3. The rearrangement joins TRBV6-5 to TRBJ2-7; D is possibly TRBD1 (5 bases). The ends were cut back, 0 bases at V and 0 bases at J, with 9 bases in the middle. Germline CDR1 is MNHEY and CDR2 is SVGAGI. This CDR3 has 15 residues. In nucleotides, the CDR3 is TGTGCCAGCAGTTACTCTCCCGACAGCTCCTACGAGCAGTACTTC. This sequence encodes CASSYSPDSSYEQYF.

This rearrangement joins TRBV25-1 to TRBJ2-7; TRBD2 matches 11 bases. There are 15 residues in the CDR3. Germline loops: CDR1 MGHDK, CDR2 SYGVNS. J was trimmed by 4 bases and V by 3 bases; bases with no gene match: 5. The CDR3 nucleotides are TGTGCCAGCAGTGATTTTACTAGCGGGGGATACGAGCAGTACTTC. This translates into CASSDFTSGGYEQYF.

This clone appeared once. The CDR3 reads CASSSGTGASGHF. CDR3 nucleotides: TGTGCCAGCAGCTCCGGGACAGGGGCCTCGGGCCACTTT. The chain is built from TRBV5-6 and TRBJ1-6, with 10 nucleotides matching TRBD1. The CDR3 has 13 residues. The trim removed 3 bases at V and 18 bases at J, leaving 9 bases unmatched. Germline CDR1 reads SGHDT; CDR2 reads YYEEEE.

The chain has TRBV19 and TRBJ1-2, with D hard to call. V was pared by 3 bases and J by 4 bases, with 12 bases between. Germline V gives CDR1 LNHDA, CDR2 SQIVND (reference sequence). The CDR3 runs 14 residues. The chain's CDR3 is CASSMSDRGYGYTF. CDR3 nucleotide sequence: TGTGCCAGTAGTATGTCCGATCGTGGCTATGGCTACACCTTC.

The rearrangement joins TRBV5-1 to TRBJ2-7; perhaps TRBD1 as D (6 bases). Germline V gives CDR1 SGHRS, CDR2 YFSETQ. This CDR3 is built from 15 residues. Trimming took 4 bases from V and 0 from J, leaving 14 bases between them. CDR3 residues: CASSPGWGLSYEQYF. For the CDR3, the DNA is TGCGCCAGCAGCCCCGGATGGGGGCTCTCCTACGAGCAGTACTTC.

This clone appeared once. The chain joins TRBV4-1 to TRBJ2-1; TRBD2 matches at 12 bases. Germline-derived CDR1 and CDR2 are MGHRA and YSYEKL. Trimming took 3 bases from V and 9 from J; bases not matched to a gene: 3. The CDR3 loop spans 14 amino acids. The CDR3 sequence: CASSHPGLAGEQFF. For the CDR3, the DNA is TGCGCCAGCAGCCACCCGGGACTAGCGGGTGAGCAGTTCTTC.

The J gene is TRBJ2-7, the V gene TRBV15, with no clear D. Germline CDR1 reads LNHNV; CDR2 reads YYDKDF (reference sequence). The CDR3 runs 15 residues. Trimming cost V 0 bases and J 2 bases, with 11 bases left between them. This chain's CDR3 is CATSRDPQRTYEQYF. The CDR3 nucleotides read TGTGCCACCAGCAGAGATCCACAGCGTACCTACGAGCAGTACTTC.

CDR3 amino acids: CASAPGELFF. The CDR3 region has the DNA TGTGCCAGCGCTCCCGGGGAGCTGTTTTTT. V and J are TRBV7-9 and TRBJ2-2, with D hard to call. This CDR3 comprises 10 residues. V was shortened by 8 bases and J by 6 bases, with 4 bases between the two germline ends. CDR1 is SEHNR, CDR2 FQNEAQ, per germline (reference sequence). The full variable domain, its missing parts supplied by reference TRBV7-9 and TRBJ2-2, is DTGVSQNPRHKITKRGQNVTFRCDPISEHNRLYWYRQTLGQGPEFLTYFQNEAQLEKSRLLSDRFSAERPKGSFSTLEIQRTEQGDSAMYLCASAPGELFFGEGSRLTVL.

This clone has a single count. The genes are TRBV28 and TRBJ2-1, with TRBD2 matching over 14 bases. The V gene end was trimmed by 5 bases and the J gene end by 10 bases; junction bases not matched to a gene: 10. Germline CDR1 is MDHEN and CDR2 is SYDVKM. CDR3 length equals 16 residues. CDR3 amino acids: CASSVRLAGGPEEQFF. The CDR3 nucleotides are TGTGCCAGCAGTGTTCGACTAGCGGGGGGGCCAGAGGAGCAGTTCTTC.

This rearrangement joins TRBV6-5 to TRBJ2-7; D unresolved. CDR1 MNHEY and CDR2 SVGAGI come from the germline V gene. This CDR3 is 15 amino acids long. Trimming removed 7 bases at V and 3 bases at J, with 19 bases between. The CDR3 loop reads CASNSNSFPYYEQYF. CDR3 DNA: TGTGCCAGCAATTCCAACAGTTTTCCTTACTACGAGCAGTACTTC.

The V call is TRBV2, the J call TRBJ1-6; unclear D gene. Per germline, CDR1 SNHLY and CDR2 FYNNEI. The length of the CDR3 is 15 residues. V lost 6 bases and J lost 6, with 15 bases in between. The CDR3 DNA is TGTGCCAGCAGCAACGGTGGACCGACTAATTCACCCCTCCACTTT. Protein product: CASSNGGPTNSPLHF.

The chain carries TRBV6-5 and TRBJ1-2, with D unclear. Germline V gene lookup returns CDR1 MNHEY and CDR2 SVGAGI. The V end lost 6 bases, the J end lost 2 bases, and 16 bases lay between the germline ends. The CDR3 totals 15 residues. This chain's CDR3 is CASSPPGGGNYGYTF. CDR3 coding DNA: TGTGCCAGCAGCCCCCCCGGCGGCGGGAACTATGGCTACACCTTC.

J is TRBJ2-1 and V is TRBV2; 8 bases line up with TRBD2. V trimming: 7 bases; J trimming: 0 bases; junction bases outside the gene matches: 17. The CDR3 is made up of 19 amino acids. CDR1 is SNHLY, CDR2 FYNNEI, per germline. The DNA of the CDR3 is TGTGCCAGCAAAAGAGTCCCGGGACTAGTTTCTGGCTCCTACAATGAGCAGTTCTTC. This codes for CASKRVPGLVSGSYNEQFF.

The chain recombines TRBV6-5 with TRBJ1-2; unclear D gene. Germline V gene lookup returns CDR1 MNHEY and CDR2 SVGAGI. The length of the CDR3 is 14 residues. V lost 0 bases, J lost 6 bases, and 11 bases lay in between. The CDR3 DNA is TGTGCCAGCAGTTACTCGAGCAGAGCCGATGGCTACACCTTC. Amino acid sequence: CASSYSSRADGYTF.

The chain recombines TRBV5-4 with TRBJ2-3, with TRBD2 matching 7 bases. Germline loops: CDR1 SGHNT, CDR2 YYREEE (reference sequence). J was trimmed by 2 bases and V by 0 bases; bases with no gene match: 9. The CDR3 is made up of 17 amino acids. The CDR3 protein is CASSLATSPFITDTQYF. The CDR3 DNA is TGTGCCAGCAGCTTGGCGACTAGCCCTTTTATCACAGATACGCAGTATTTT.

The chain is built from TRBV7-9 and TRBJ1-5, with D tentatively TRBD1 (5 bases). The CDR3 spans 16 residues. CDR1 SEHNR and CDR2 FQNEAQ come from the germline V gene (reference sequence). V lost 1 base, J lost 5 bases, and 15 bases lay in between. The CDR3 protein is CASSLVPGGADQPQHF. The CDR3 DNA reads TGTGCCAGCAGCTTAGTTCCCGGGGGAGCGGATCAGCCCCAGCATTTT.

The J gene is TRBJ2-7, the V gene TRBV7-8; 8 bases match TRBD2. CDR3 length: 16 amino acids. Trimming removed 7 bases from V and 5 bases from J; junction bases left unmatched: 16. Germline-derived CDR1 and CDR2 are SGHVS and FQNEAQ. The CDR3 bases are TGTGCCAGCATCACCAAAGGGGGGACTAGTCGCGACGAGCAGTACTTC. Translated, it gives CASITKGGTSRDEQYF.

This clone was observed a few times. V usage is TRBV7-2 and J usage is TRBJ2-7; D tentatively reads TRBD1 or TRBD2 (5 bases each). CDR1 and CDR2 from the germline V gene are SGHTA and FQGNSA. The CDR3 sequence is 12 residues long. The V end lost 8 bases, the J end lost 6 bases, and 14 bases lay between the germline ends. DNA for the CDR3: TGTGCCAGCGGACGCTTTGGGGGCGAGCAGTACTTC. It translates to CASGRFGGEQYF.

A note on this clone: Other DNA sequences within the sample encode an identical CDR3. V and J are TRBV7-8 and TRBJ2-7; D not certain. CDR3 size: 13 residues. The V and J ends lost 1 base and 2 bases respectively, with 6 bases between them. CDR1 and CDR2 (germline): SGHVS, FQNEAQ. DNA for the CDR3: TGTGCCAGCAGCTTAGGGCGCACCTACGAGCAGTACTTC. Translating gives CASSLGRTYEQYF.

The chain joins TRBV5-3 to TRBJ2-7; maybe TRBD2 (6 bases). TRBV5-3 is recorded as an ORF, its role being uncertain. The CDR3 has 17 amino acids. Trimming removed 1 base at V and 0 bases at J, with 17 bases between. CDR3 residues: CARSLKGRTLSSYEQYF. CDR3 in DNA: TGTGCCAGAAGCTTGAAAGGGAGGACTCTTAGCTCCTACGAGCAGTACTTC.